This T cell receptor beta chain originates from a study of patients and donors after allogeneic stem cell transplantation (dated by TCRdb to 2018 to 2020). The library was obtained by RT-PCR. Sequencing relied on a NextSeq 550. TCRdb redid the processing of the public reads, applying fastp at Q25 and MiXCR, and retained in-frame beta chains. Rows matching on CDR3 protein sequence are summarized as one entry with the most common DNA and genes. Counted in this sample were approximately 90,000 distinct CDR3 sequences; 4.5% to 5% of them appeared once. The ten largest account for 2% to 3% of the sample. This clonotype appeared many times. What this receptor recognizes is not known. No base quality values were provided; no much bigger clone lies one nucleotide off. Measured from the cysteine to the phenylalanine, the CDR3 is 15 residues long. Only CDR3 DNA remains: 45 bases, in frame from the first base. V is reduced by 0 bases and J by 8 bases, leaving a spacing of 14 bases between them. Reading the germline V gene gives CDR1 SGHDN and CDR2 FVKESK.

The sequencing sample was made of blood, either unsorted or a sorted T cell fraction (not recorded which). The receptor's source is a human donor who was either an allogeneic HSCT recipient or a stem cell or donor lymphocyte infusion donor (not recorded which). It is not recorded whose cells these are; they may come from a transplant donor. Here the chain combines TRBV14 and TRBJ2-1; TRBD2 is a possible D gene, resting on 5 matching bases. The CDR3 protein: CASSQEGLASDEQFF. The DNA sequence follows: TGTGCCAGCAGCCAAGAAGGGCTAGCTTCGGATGAGCAGTTCTTC. Joined to the reference TRBV14 and TRBJ2-1 proteins, this CDR3 gives the full variable domain: EAGVTQFPSHSVIEKGQTVTLRCDPISGHDNLYWYRRVMGKEIKFLLHFVKESKQDESGMPNNRFLAERTGGTYSTLKVQPAELEDSGVYFCASSQEGLASDEQFFGPGTRLTVL.